The source of this TCR beta chain is a study of CD8 T cells in Susac syndrome. Sequencing targeted TCR beta in blood CD8+ and CD4+ T cells. Deletions cut 4 bases from V and 8 bases from J, with 8 bases between. This CDR3 region has 12 residues. The germline gives CDR1 SEHNR, CDR2 FQNEAQ (reference sequence). Random hexamers served to reverse transcribe roughly 0.45 to 1 ug RNA. Amplification of TCR beta CDR3 used immunoSEQ multiplex PCR across 54 Vbeta and 13 Jbeta. TCRdb used MiXCR to reprocess the immunoSEQ multiplex PCR reads, holding one entry per CDR3 protein. The data contain about 29,000 distinct CDR3 sequences, 90% to 95% of them singletons.

This chain links TRBV7-9 with TRBJ2-2, with D perhaps matching TRBD1 or TRBD2 (5 bases each). The sample comprised CD8+ T cells from PBMCs. The TCR originated in a human donor in good health. CDR3 nucleotide sequence: TGTGCCAGCAGCTCCGGGGCTGGGGAGCTGTTTTTT. Its protein is CASSSGAGELFF.